These 12 T cell receptor beta chains were all obtained from the same sample, sequenced in a study of tumor-infiltrating lymphocytes in primary liver carcinoma (dated by TCRdb to the late 2010s). Total RNA and DNA were co-extracted without cell sorting from roughly 20-30 mg of bulk tissue using the AllPrep DNA/RNA mini kit. Reads for this sample came from an Illumina HiSeq 2500. Using a constant-region primer and ProtoScript II reverse transcriptase, TCRbeta-specific cDNA was reverse-transcribed from approximately 500 ng total RNA. The TCRbeta libraries were prepared through three rounds of nested multiplex PCR following a slightly modified ARM-PCR procedure. Multiplex TRBV1-TRBV30 forward primers and a Cbeta reverse primer were used in the first two PCR rounds, each of which was run for roughly 10 cycles. The public sequencing data were trimmed at Q25 with fastp and processed into clonotypes with MiXCR by TCRdb, which kept only in-frame beta chains. Every CDR3 protein is listed once, alongside the most common genes and DNA of its rows. A total of just under 55,000 distinct CDR3 sequences appear in this sample, around 79% of them only once. The ten largest clonotypes hold under 30% of the sample.

Sequences were obtained from liver tumor tissue from sampling region 2. In the paper's terms, the cell subset or site label means: tumor region T2, inferior pole. The receptors derive from a man between 40 and 49 years old with primary liver carcinoma and hepatitis B virus infection.

The rearrangement links TRBV5-1 to TRBJ1-1; unclear D gene. The CDR3 sequence is 13 residues long. Germline CDR1 is SGHRS and CDR2 is YFSETQ. Trimming stripped 5 bases from V and 4 bases from J, with 12 bases between. This CDR3 reads CASRPLGGTEAFF. CDR3 coding DNA: TGCGCCAGCAGGCCACTGGGAGGCACTGAAGCTTTCTTT.

The CDR3 protein is CASSPAGTGQFF. The CDR3, as DNA: TGCGCCAGCAGCCCAGCAGGAACCGGGCAGTTCTTC. This sequence joins TRBV4-1 and TRBJ2-1, with no clear D. Deletions cut 4 bases from V and 12 bases from J, with 13 bases between. Germline CDR1 reads MGHRA; CDR2 reads YSYEKL. CDR3 length equals 12 residues.

This chain uses TRBV19 with TRBJ2-3; TRBD2 matches 9 bases. The CDR3 covers 19 residues. Trimming removed 3 bases from V and 2 bases from J; junction bases left unmatched: 15. Germline values: CDR1 LNHDA, CDR2 SQIVND (reference sequence). The CDR3 DNA reads TGTGCCAGTAGTATCGAGGGATTTAGCGGGAGACTATCCACAGATACGCAGTATTTT. Translating gives CASSIEGFSGRLSTDTQYF.

This clonotype qualifies as medium-sized (0.01 to 0.1%). The V gene is TRBV11-1, the J gene TRBJ2-1; unclear D gene. V lost 1 base, J lost 8 bases, and 12 bases lay in between. The CDR3 length is 14 residues. Germline-derived CDR1 and CDR2 are SGHAT and FQDESV (reference sequence). The CDR3 DNA is TGTGCCAGCAGCTTAGGTTATTGGCCCTATGAGCAGTTCTTC. Its translation: CASSLGYWPYEQFF.

With regard to this clonotype: The final CDR3 position lacks the conserved phenylalanine or tryptophan, pointing to a likely read error. This sequence joins TRBV9 and TRBJ2-3, with D uncertain. V shed 0 bases and J shed 2 bases, with 4 bases lying between them. CDR1 is SGDLS and CDR2 is YYNGEE in the germline V gene. CDR3 length: 13 amino acids. Here the CDR3 reads CASSVVNTDTQYL. CDR3 in DNA: TGTGCCAGCAGCGTAGTTAACACAGATACGCAGTATTTA.

The chain uses TRBV4-2 and TRBJ2-6; D gene unclear. Trimming took off 4 bases at V and 4 bases at J, with 17 bases between the two ends. CDR1 LGHNA and CDR2 YNFKEQ come from the germline V gene. The CDR3 loop spans 17 amino acids. The CDR3 region is CASSPQEGLAGANVLTF. The CDR3, as DNA: TGTGCCAGCAGCCCCCAAGAAGGTTTGGCCGGGGCCAACGTCCTGACTTTC.

Remarks on this clonotype: The conserved phenylalanine or tryptophan is not found at the CDR3 terminus, so this likely reflects a read error. J is TRBJ2-1 and V is TRBV20-1; 10 nucleotides match TRBD2. V gave up 6 bases and J gave up 6 bases; unmatched junction bases: 8. The CDR3 contains 14 residues. CDR1 is DFQATT and CDR2 is SNEGSKA in the germline V gene (reference sequence). CDR3: CSAGAGGGGNEQFL. The DNA of the CDR3 is TGCAGTGCCGGAGCGGGAGGGGGTGGCAATGAGCAGTTCCTC.

As to this clonotype: The junction does not match germline at one end; this may be a read error. CDR3 in amino acids: CANSSPRQATSTDTQYF. The DNA of the CDR3 is TGTGCCAACAGTTCCCCCCGGCAGGCCACTAGCACAGATACGCAGTATTTT. The genes are TRBV28 and TRBJ2-3; unclear D gene. Germline values: CDR1 MDHEN, CDR2 SYDVKM. This CDR3 is 17 amino acids long. Full variable domain (missing parts from reference TRBV28 and TRBJ2-3): DVKVTQSSRYLVKRTGEKVFLECVQDMDHENMFWYRQDPGLGLRLIYFSYDVKMKEKGDIPEGYSVSREKKERFSLILESASTNQTSMYLCANSSPRQATSTDTQYFGPGTRLTVL.

Worth noting for this clonotype: The germline gene is not matched at one end of the junction; a read error may be the cause. The chain employs TRBV5-4 and TRBJ2-1, with D perhaps TRBD1 (5 bases). The V gene's germline CDR1 is SGHNT and CDR2 YYREEE (reference sequence). The CDR3 has 16 residues. CDR3 amino acids: CASSLLAWGSYNEHFF. DNA of the CDR3: TGTGCCAGTAGCTTGTTAGCCTGGGGCTCCTACAATGAGCATTTCTTC. The entire variable domain, with the rest obtained from reference TRBV5-4 and TRBJ2-1, is as follows: ETGVTQSPTHLIKTRGQQVTLRCSSQSGHNTVSWYQQALGQGPQFIFQYYREEENGRGNFPPRFSGLQFPNYSSELNVNALELDDSALYLCASSLLAWGSYNEHFFGPGTRLTVL.

In the case of this clonotype: This clone may be a read error of a much larger clone one base away. The rearrangement links TRBV30 to TRBJ1-5; a weak D match, TRBD1 (5 bases). This CDR3 has 15 amino acids. Germline values: CDR1 GTSNPN, CDR2 SVGIG (reference sequence). V was trimmed by 1 base and J by 7 bases, leaving 17 bases between them. The CDR3 protein is CAWSEGYWVRQPQHF. The CDR3 DNA follows: TGTGCCTGGAGTGAGGGGTACTGGGTACGGCAGCCCCAGCATTTT.

The CDR3 bases are TGTGCCAGCAGCGTAGTGCCAGGGCCAAGCTCTGGGGCCAACGTCCTGACTTTC. It codes for CASSVVPGPSSGANVLTF. The gene calls are TRBV9 and TRBJ2-6; TRBD1 is a possible D gene (5 bases). This CDR3 spans 18 amino acids. V lost 0 bases and J lost 0, with 13 bases in between. Germline-derived CDR1 and CDR2 are SGDLS and YYNGEE.

Points on this clonotype: Compared with germline, one end of the junction differs, possibly owing to a read error. V gene TRBV6-6 combines with J gene TRBJ2-1, with TRBD2 matching 8 bases. Germline-derived CDR1 and CDR2 are MNHNY and SVGAGI (reference sequence). The CDR3 is 16 amino acids. CDR3 nucleotide sequence: TGTGCAAGCAGTTACTCCTGGAGCGGGAGATTTTCTGAGCAGTTCTTC. Protein product: CASSYSWSGRFSEQFF.